These T cell receptor beta chains were read from a single sample in a study of T cells after posttransplantation cyclophosphamide. Repertoires were generated with immunoSEQ multiplex PCR, while TCRdb's copy carries only in-frame clones and drops some. There are fewer than 35,000 clones in the sample, none observed a single time. The specimen was PBMCs. The receptors stem from a woman in her twenties or thirties in good health and a related stem cell transplant donor. The CDR3 runs from the conserved cysteine through the conserved F or W. Fields, in order: clone size, V gene, CDR3 length, CDR3 protein. Clone size, where shown, is once, few, many, or a class for clones that have expanded.

few | TRBV29-1 | 12 | CSVGDREIGYTF
many | TRBV28 | 15 | CASNTGRGLGYGYTF
many | TRBV28 | 14 | CASSLTGTGNTIYF
many | TRBV11-2 | 13 | CASRRQGLNEQFF
many | TRBV27 | 17 | CASSSVGGAISTDTQYF
many | TRBV12-3/TRBV12-4 | 14 | CASSPSGGYNEQFF
many | TRBV6-2/TRBV6-3 | 16 | CASRLPTGHTNTEAFF
. | TRBV5-1 | 16 | CASSLGQGSNTGELFF
many | TRBV4-3 | 16 | CASSHGTGNGADTQYF
. | TRBV5-1 | 15 | CASSWTSVQVGELFF
. | TRBV5-6 | 11 | CASSLRPGQYF
few | TRBV7-3 | 16 | CASSLSRARGGDTQYF
many | TRBV13 | 14 | CASSGEPSGGHQYF
many | TRBV4-3 | 14 | CASSRTPSQETQYF
. | TRBV6-4 | 17 | CASSDRLAGGSQETQYF
many | TRBV6-1 | 15 | CASSELSAGQETQYF
many | TRBV15 | 19 | CATSKSGVGITSGANVLTF
many | TRBV2 | 15 | CASRDKGRPNTEAFF
many | TRBV10-3 | 16 | CAISESLANMNTEAFF
many | TRBV9 | 15 | CASSGAAGATDTQYF
many | TRBV28 | 13 | CASSLGNRVDAFF
many | TRBV6-2/TRBV6-3 | 14 | CASSYRGNEYEQYF
many | TRBV11-2 | 15 | CASTSGVRGNYEQYF
many | TRBV19 | 14 | CASRTGGRNQPQHF
many | TRBV12-3/TRBV12-4 | 14 | CASSRTVLNTEAFF
. | TRBV6-2/TRBV6-3 | 15 | CASSHRGGRGETQYF
many | TRBV4-1 | 15 | CASSQRQGLVEEAFF
many | TRBV27 | 16 | CASSSGVGGYNEKLFF
many | TRBV12-3/TRBV12-4 | 16 | CASSAPGLPSYNEQFF
many | TRBV13 | 13 | CASSFGRNTEAFF
many | TRBV5-1 | 17 | CASSLTPWTGEAGELFF
many | TRBV7-9 | 15 | CASSLVAGGNEKLFF
many | TRBV6-2/TRBV6-3 | 16 | CASSYRDRRGRDTQYF
medium-sized | TRBV10-3 | 14 | CAIGGTGTNEKLFF
. | TRBV5-1 | 16 | CASSQAQGGATDTQYF
many | TRBV4-3 | 14 | CASSHTRANYGYTF
few | TRBV7-6 | 13 | CASSFAGGETQYF
many | TRBV12-3/TRBV12-4 | 14 | CASSVSGTGDEQFF
many | TRBV12-3/TRBV12-4 | 13 | CASSLHKNTEAFF
many | TRBV2 | 14 | CASRLGQGFTEAFF
many | TRBV10-3 | 17 | CAISDPGLPGGDTEAFF
many | TRBV6-2/TRBV6-3 | 19 | CATTGRLAGGPSSYNEQFF